This T cell receptor (beta chain) was recovered during a study of beta chain features in type 1 diabetes. Study-wide results and caveats: The study notes PCR might favor shorter templates equally in patients and controls.

The authors sorted CD4+ naive, central memory, regulatory and stem cell-like memory cells via CD45RO/CCR7/CD25/CD127/CD95/CD27. Sorted populations all had greater than 95% purity. The junction had 6 bases not matched to a gene; V was cut back by 2 bases and J by 1 base. CDR1 is SGHRS, CDR2 YFSETQ, per germline. The CDR3 is 16 amino acids. In its sample, this clone was seen a few times. Its antigen is undetermined. What was sequenced were expressed TCRB transcripts, since all of the isolated RNA had been reverse transcribed. Using immunoSEQ multiplex PCR, the repertoire was profiled, and TCRdb retains in-frame clones only, with some absent. The top ten clones hold 0.02% to 0.03% of a sample with hundreds of thousands of clones, about a sixth of them seen once.

Sample: naive CD4+ T cells from blood. The V gene is TRBV5-1, the J gene TRBJ2-1, with 7 bases identical to TRBD2. The TCR sequence derives from a young woman in good health. CDR3 coding DNA: TGCGCCAGCAGCTTAACTAGCGTCGTATCCTACAATGAGCAGTTCTTC. This encodes CASSLTSVVSYNEQFF.